The clone carrying this T cell receptor beta chain was seen many times. This sample stems from a study of T-cell memory formation after mild COVID-19. Constant-segment-primed 5'RACE gave TCR alpha and TCR beta cDNA libraries with sample barcodes and UMIs. TCRdb reprocessed the 5' RACE reads via MiXCR and lists one record per CDR3 protein. The sample gives around 90,000 distinct CDR3 sequences, about an eighth of which show up once; around a quarter is in the top ten. Input material: PBMCs or a T cell subset sorted from them (not recorded which). This clonotype was obtained from an adult woman who had mild COVID-19 (a few samples of this study predate the infection). Cell type and time point are not known.

Written as DNA, the CDR3 is TGTGCCAGCAGCTTAGCGCTCGGTAGGGAGTCCTACGAGCAGTACTTC. Its translation: CASSLALGRESYEQYF. The J gene is TRBJ2-7, the V gene TRBV7-9; TRBD2 might be the D (5 bases). V lost 0 bases, J lost 1 base, and 13 bases lay in between. Germline V gene data show CDR1 as SEHNR and CDR2 as FQNEAQ (reference sequence). The length of the CDR3 is 16 residues.